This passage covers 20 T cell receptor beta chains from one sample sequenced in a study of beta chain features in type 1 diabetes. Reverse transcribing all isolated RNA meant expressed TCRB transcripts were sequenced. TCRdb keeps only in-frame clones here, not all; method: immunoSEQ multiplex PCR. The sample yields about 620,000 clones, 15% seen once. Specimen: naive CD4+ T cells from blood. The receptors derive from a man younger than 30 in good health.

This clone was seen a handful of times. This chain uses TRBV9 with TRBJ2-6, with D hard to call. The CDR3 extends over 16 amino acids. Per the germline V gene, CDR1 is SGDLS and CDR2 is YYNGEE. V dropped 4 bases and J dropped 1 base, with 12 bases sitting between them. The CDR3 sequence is CASSRRAVSGANVLTF. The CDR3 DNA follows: TGTGCCAGCAGCAGGCGTGCCGTTTCTGGGGCCAACGTCCTGACTTTC.

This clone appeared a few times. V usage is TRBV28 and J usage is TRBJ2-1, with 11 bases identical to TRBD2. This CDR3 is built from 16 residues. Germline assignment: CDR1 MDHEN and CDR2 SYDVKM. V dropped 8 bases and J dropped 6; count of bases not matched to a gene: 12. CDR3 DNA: TGTGCCAGCGGCCATAGCGGGAGGGCCCCGTCCAATGAGCAGTTCTTC. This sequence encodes CASGHSGRAPSNEQFF. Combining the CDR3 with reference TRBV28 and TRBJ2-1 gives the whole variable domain DVKVTQSSRYLVKRTGEKVFLECVQDMDHENMFWYRQDPGLGLRLIYFSYDVKMKEKGDIPEGYSVSREKKERFSLILESASTNQTSMYLCASGHSGRAPSNEQFFGPGTRLTVL.

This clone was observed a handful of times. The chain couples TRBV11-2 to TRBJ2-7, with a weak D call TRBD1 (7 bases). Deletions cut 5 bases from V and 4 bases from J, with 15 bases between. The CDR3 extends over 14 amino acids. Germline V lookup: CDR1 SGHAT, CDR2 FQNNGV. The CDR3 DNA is TGTGCCAGCAGCGATTTACAGGGGAGGTACGAGCAGTACTTC. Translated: CASSDLQGRYEQYF.

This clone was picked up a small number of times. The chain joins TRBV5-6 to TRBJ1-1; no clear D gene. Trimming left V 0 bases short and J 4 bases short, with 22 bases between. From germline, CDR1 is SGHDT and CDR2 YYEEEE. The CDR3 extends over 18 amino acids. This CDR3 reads CASSLVGITRLLSTEAFF. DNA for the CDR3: TGTGCCAGCAGCTTGGTGGGCATAACGAGGCTTCTAAGCACTGAAGCTTTCTTT. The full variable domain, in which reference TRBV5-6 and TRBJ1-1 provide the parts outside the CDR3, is DAGVTQSPTHLIKTRGQQVTLRCSPKSGHDTVSWYQQALGQGPQFIFQYYEEEERQRGNFPDRFSGHQFPNYSSELNVNALLLGDSALYLCASSLVGITRLLSTEAFFGQGTRLTVV.

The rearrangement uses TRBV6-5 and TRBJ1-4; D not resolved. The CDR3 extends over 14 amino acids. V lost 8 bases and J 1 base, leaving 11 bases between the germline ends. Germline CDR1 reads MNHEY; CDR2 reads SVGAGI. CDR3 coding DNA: TGTGCCAGCGGTAGGACGTTAACTAATGAAAAACTGTTTTTT. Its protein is CASGRTLTNEKLFF.

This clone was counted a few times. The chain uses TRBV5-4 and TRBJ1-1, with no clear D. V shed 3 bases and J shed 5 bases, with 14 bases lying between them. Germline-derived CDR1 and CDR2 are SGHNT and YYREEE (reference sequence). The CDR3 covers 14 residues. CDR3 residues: CASSSLGGETEAFF. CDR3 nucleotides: TGTGCCAGCAGCTCCCTTGGAGGTGAAACTGAAGCTTTCTTT.

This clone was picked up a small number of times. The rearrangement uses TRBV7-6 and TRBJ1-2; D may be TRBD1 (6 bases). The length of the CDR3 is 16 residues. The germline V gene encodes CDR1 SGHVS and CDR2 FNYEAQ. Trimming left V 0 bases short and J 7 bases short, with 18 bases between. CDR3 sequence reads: CASSLAVYWGPSGYTF. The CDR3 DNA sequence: TGTGCCAGCAGCTTAGCCGTATATTGGGGGCCTAGTGGCTACACCTTC.

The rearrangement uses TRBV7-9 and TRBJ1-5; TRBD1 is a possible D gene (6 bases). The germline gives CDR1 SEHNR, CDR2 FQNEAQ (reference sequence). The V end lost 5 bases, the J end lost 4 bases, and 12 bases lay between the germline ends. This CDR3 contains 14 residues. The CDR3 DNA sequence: TGTGCCAGCAGCCCTATCACAGGGAATCAGCCCCAGCATTTT. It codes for CASSPITGNQPQHF.

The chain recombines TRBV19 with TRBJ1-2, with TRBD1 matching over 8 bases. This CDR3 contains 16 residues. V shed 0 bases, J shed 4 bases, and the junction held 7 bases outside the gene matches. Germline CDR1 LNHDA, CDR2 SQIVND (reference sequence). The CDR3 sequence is CASSIDRDRNLYGYTF. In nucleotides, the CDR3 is TGTGCCAGTAGTATAGACCGGGACAGGAATCTCTATGGCTACACCTTC.

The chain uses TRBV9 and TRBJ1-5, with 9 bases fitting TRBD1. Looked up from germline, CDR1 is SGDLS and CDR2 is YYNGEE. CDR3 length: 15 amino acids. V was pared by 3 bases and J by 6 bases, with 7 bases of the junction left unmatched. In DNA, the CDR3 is TGTGCCAGCAGCGCCGCGGGACAGGGAGCTCAGCCCCAGCATTTT. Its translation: CASSAAGQGAQPQHF.

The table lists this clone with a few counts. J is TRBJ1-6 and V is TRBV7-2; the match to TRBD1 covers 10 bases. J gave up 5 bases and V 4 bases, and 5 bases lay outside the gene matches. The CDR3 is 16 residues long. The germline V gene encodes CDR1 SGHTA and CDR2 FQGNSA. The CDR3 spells CASSSPGQGDNSPLHF. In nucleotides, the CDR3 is TGTGCCAGCAGCTCCCCTGGACAGGGGGATAATTCACCCCTCCACTTT.

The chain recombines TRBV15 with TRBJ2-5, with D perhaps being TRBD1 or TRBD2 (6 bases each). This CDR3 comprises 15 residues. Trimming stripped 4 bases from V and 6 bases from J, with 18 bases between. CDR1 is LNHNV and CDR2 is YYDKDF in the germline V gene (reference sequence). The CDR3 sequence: CATSKRWGAQKTQYF. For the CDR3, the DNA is TGTGCCACCAGCAAACGTTGGGGGGCGCAAAAGACCCAGTACTTC.

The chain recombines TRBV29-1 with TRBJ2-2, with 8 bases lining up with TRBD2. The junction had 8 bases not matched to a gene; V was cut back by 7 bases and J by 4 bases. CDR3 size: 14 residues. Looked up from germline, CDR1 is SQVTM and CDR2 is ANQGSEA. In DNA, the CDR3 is TGCAGCGCTCTCGGGGGGGCTATCACCGGGGAGCTGTTTTTT. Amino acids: CSALGGAITGELFF.

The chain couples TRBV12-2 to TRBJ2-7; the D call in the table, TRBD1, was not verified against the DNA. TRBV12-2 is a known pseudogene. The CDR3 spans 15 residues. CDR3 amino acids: CARDTIGQGAYEQYF. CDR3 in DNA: TGTGCAAGGGATACTATAGGGCAGGGGGCTTACGAGCAGTACTTC.

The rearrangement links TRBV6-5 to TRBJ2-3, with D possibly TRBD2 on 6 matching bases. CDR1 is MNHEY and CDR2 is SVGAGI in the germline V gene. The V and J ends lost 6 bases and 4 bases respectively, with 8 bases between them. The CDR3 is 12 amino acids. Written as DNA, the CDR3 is TGTGCCAGCAGCGTAGCGGCAGATACGCAGTATTTT. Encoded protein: CASSVAADTQYF.

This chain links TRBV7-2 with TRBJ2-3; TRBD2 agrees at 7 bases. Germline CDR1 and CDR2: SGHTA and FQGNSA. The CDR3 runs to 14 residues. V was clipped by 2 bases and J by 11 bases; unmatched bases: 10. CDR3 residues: CASSLIPRESRQYF. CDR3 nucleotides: TGTGCCAGCAGCTTAATCCCGCGGGAGAGCAGGCAGTATTTT.

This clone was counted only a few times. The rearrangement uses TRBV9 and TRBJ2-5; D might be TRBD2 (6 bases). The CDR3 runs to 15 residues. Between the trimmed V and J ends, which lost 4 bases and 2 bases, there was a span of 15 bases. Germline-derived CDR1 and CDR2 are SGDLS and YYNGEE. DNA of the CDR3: TGTGCCAGCAGCACTAGTGGGGGAGGTCAAGAGACCCAGTACTTC. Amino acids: CASSTSGGGQETQYF.

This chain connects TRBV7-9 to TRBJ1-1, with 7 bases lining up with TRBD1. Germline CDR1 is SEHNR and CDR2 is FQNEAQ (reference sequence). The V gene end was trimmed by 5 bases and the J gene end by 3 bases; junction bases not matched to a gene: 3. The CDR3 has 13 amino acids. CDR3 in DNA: TGTGCCAGCAGCCATCAGGGGGACACTGAAGCTTTCTTT. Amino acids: CASSHQGDTEAFF. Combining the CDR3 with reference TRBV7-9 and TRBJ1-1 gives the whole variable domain DTGVSQNPRHKITKRGQNVTFRCDPISEHNRLYWYRQTLGQGPEFLTYFQNEAQLEKSRLLSDRFSAERPKGSFSTLEIQRTEQGDSAMYLCASSHQGDTEAFFGQGTRLTVV.

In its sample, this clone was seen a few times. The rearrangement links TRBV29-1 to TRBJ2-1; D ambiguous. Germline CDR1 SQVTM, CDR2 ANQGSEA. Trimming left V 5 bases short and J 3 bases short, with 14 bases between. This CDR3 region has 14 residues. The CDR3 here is CSVRHPSFYNEQFF. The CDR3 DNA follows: TGCAGCGTTAGACACCCCTCGTTCTACAATGAGCAGTTCTTC.

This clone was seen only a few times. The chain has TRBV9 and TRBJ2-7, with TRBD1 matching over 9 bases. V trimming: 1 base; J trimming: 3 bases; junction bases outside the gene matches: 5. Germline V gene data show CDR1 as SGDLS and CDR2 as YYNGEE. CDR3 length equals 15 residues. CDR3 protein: CASSVQGQGNYEQYF. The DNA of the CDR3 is TGTGCCAGCAGCGTACAGGGACAGGGAAACTACGAGCAGTACTTC.